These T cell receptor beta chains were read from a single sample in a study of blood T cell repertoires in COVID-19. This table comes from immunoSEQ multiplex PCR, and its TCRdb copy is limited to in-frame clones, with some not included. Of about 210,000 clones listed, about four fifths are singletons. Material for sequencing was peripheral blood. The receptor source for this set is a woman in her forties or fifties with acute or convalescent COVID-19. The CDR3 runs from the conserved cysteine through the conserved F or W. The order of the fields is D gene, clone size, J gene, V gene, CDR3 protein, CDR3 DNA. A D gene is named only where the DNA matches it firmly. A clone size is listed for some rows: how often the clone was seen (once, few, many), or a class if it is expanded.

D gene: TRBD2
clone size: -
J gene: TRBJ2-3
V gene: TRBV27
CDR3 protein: CASSLVGLAGGGSTDTQYF
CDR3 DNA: TGTGCCAGCAGTTTAGTTGGGCTAGCGGGAGGGGGAAGCACAGATACGCAGTATTTT

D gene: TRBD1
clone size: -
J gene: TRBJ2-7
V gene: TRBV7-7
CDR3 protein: CASGRDRGAEQYF
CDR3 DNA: TGTGCCAGCGGACGGGACAGAGGGGCCGAGCAGTACTTC

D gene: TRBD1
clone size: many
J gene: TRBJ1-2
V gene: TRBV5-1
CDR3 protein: CASSLGFPQGEDDYGYTF
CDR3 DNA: TGCGCCAGCAGCTTGGGGTTTCCTCAGGGGGAAGACGACTATGGCTACACCTTC

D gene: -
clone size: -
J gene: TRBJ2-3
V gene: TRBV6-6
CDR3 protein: CASSPNTDTQYF
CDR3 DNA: TGTGCCAGCAGCCCAAACACAGATACGCAGTATTTT

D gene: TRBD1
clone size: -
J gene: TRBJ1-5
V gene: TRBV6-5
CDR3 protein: CASSNRDRDQPQHF
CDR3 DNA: TGTGCCAGCAGCAACCGGGACAGGGATCAGCCCCAGCATTTT

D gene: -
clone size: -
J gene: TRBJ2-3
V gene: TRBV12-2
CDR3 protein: CASRTGTSALLTDTQYF
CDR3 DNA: TGTGCAAGTCGCACCGGGACTAGCGCTCTGCTCACAGATACGCAGTATTTT

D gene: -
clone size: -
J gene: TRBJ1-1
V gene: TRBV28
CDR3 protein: CASLTGQLTEAFF
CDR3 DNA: TGTGCCAGCCTAACGGGACAACTCACTGAAGCTTTCTTT

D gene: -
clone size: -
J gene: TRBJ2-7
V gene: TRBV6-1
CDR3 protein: CASSDPGIVEQYF
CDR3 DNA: TGTGCCAGCAGTGACCCAGGGATTGTCGAGCAGTACTTC

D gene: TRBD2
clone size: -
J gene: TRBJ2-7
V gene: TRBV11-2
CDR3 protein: CASSTGGMVSYEQYF
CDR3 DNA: TGTGCCAGCAGCACCGGGGGGATGGTCTCCTACGAGCAGTACTTC

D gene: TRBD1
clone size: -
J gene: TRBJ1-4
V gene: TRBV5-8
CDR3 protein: CASSLGRTGLNEKLFF
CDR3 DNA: TGTGCCAGCAGCTTGGGGAGGACAGGCCTAAATGAAAAACTGTTTTTT

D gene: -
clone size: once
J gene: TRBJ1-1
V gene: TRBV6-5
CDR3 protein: CASTLMNTEAFF
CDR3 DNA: TGTGCCAGCACCTTAATGAACACTGAAGCTTTCTTT

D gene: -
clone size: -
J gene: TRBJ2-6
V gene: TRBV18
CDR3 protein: CASSPRDSGANVLTF
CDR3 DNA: TGTGCCAGCTCACCAAGAGACTCTGGGGCCAACGTCCTGACTTTC

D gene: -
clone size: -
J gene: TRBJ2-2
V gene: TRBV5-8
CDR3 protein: CASSLPLGPLNTGELFF
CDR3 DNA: TGTGCCAGCAGCTTGCCCCTTGGGCCCCTAAACACCGGGGAGCTGTTTTTT

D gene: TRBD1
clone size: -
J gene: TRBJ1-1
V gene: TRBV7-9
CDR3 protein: CASSRTGGRNTEAFF
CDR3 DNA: TGTGCCAGCAGCAGAACAGGGGGGCGCAACACTGAAGCTTTCTTT

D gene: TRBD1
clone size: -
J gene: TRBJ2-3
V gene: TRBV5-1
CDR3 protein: CASSSGGQGGDTQYF
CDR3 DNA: TGCGCCAGCAGCTCCGGGGGACAGGGGGGCGATACGCAGTATTTT

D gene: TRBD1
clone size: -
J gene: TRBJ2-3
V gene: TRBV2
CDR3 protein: CASSEPRDRGVSTDTQYF
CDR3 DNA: TGTGCCAGCAGCGAGCCTCGGGACAGGGGGGTTAGCACAGATACGCAGTATTTT

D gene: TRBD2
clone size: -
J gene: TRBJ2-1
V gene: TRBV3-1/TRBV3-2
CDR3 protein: CASSQLPLAGYEQFF
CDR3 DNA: TGTGCCAGCAGCCAACTCCCCCTAGCGGGATATGAGCAGTTCTTC

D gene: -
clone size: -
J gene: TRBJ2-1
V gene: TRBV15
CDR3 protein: CATEERSSYNEQFF
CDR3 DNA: TGTGCCACCGAGGAACGGAGCTCCTACAATGAGCAGTTCTTC

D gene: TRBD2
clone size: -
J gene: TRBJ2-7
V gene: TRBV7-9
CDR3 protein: CASSSRFSGGNVLYEQYF
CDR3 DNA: TGTGCCAGCAGCTCCCGTTTTAGCGGGGGGAACGTTCTGTACGAGCAGTACTTC

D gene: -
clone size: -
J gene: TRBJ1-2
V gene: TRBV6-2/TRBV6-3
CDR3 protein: CASSDPTGTLAF
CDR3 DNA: TGTGCCAGCAGCGACCCGACAGGAACGCTTGCCTTC

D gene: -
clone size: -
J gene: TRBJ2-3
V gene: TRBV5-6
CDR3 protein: CASSLFTDRYYTDTQYF
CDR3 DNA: TGTGCCAGCAGCTTGTTCACCGATCGGTACTACACAGATACGCAGTATTTT

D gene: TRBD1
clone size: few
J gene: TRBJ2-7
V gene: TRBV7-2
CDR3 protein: CASSPDRGDYEQYF
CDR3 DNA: TGTGCCAGCAGCCCCGACAGGGGGGACTACGAGCAGTACTTC

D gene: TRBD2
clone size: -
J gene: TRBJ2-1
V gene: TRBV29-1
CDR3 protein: CSVEKLAGRSEQFF
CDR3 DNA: TGCAGCGTTGAAAAACTAGCGGGAAGGAGTGAGCAGTTCTTC

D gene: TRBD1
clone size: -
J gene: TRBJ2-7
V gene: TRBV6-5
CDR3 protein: CASTGQAASYEQYF
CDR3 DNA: TGTGCCAGCACGGGACAGGCCGCCTCCTACGAGCAGTACTTC

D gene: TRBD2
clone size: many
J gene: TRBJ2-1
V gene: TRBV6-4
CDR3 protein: CASSVLAGYNEQFF
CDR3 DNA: TGTGCCAGCAGTGTTCTAGCGGGCTACAATGAGCAGTTCTTC

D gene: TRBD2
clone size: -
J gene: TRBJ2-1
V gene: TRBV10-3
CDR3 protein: CAIERERGGTNEQFF
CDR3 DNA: TGTGCCATCGAGAGGGAGCGGGGGGGTACCAATGAGCAGTTCTTC

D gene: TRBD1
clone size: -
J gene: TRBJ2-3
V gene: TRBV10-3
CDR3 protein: CAISTPGGAPTDTQYF
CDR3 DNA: TGTGCCATCAGTACCCCAGGGGGCGCCCCCACAGATACGCAGTATTTT

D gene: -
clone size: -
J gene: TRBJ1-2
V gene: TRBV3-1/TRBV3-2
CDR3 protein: CASSQERPPLNYGYTF
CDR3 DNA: TGTGCCAGCAGCCAAGAGAGGCCCCCACTAAACTATGGCTACACCTTC

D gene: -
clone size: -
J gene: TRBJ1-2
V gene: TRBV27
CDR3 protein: CASSLRRIEHNYGYTF
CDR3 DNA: TGTGCCAGCAGTTTACGGAGGATCGAGCATAACTATGGCTACACCTTC

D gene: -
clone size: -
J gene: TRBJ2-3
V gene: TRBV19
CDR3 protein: CASSPRGAMSVDTQYF
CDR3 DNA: TGTGCCAGTAGCCCCCGGGGGGCCATGAGCGTTGATACGCAGTATTTT

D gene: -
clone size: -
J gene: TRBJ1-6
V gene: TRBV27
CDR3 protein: CASSLSSGRGWVSPLHF
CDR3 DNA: TGTGCCAGCAGTTTATCTAGTGGGAGGGGATGGGTTTCACCCCTCCACTTT

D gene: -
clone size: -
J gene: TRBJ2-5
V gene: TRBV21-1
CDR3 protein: CASPKGDSGEGETQYF
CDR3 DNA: TGTGCCAGCCCCAAAGGAGACTCAGGGGAAGGAGAGACCCAGTACTTC

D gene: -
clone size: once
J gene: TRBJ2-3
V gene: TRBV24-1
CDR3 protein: CATSFGQGPTDTQYF
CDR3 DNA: TGTGCCACCAGTTTTGGGCAGGGCCCCACAGATACGCAGTATTTT